Presented here are 17 T cell receptor beta chains from one specimen sequenced in a study of identical twins. TCRdb re-analysed the 5' RACE reads in MiXCR, keeping a single row per CDR3 protein. The data contain roughly 750,000 distinct CDR3 sequences, roughly 20% of them singletons. This sample was shared with a second study, whose subject was T cells expressing NK-cell markers.

The specimen sequenced was PBMCs. These receptors were obtained from a woman between 18 and 29 years old in good health.

Many counts were recorded for this clonotype. This chain connects TRBV29-1 to TRBJ2-3, with D perhaps matching TRBD1 (6 bases). Trimming took off 8 bases at V and 1 base at J, with 13 bases between the two ends. The germline V gene has CDR1 SQVTM and CDR2 ANQGSEA. The CDR3 extends over 13 amino acids. The CDR3 DNA sequence: TGCAGCCAAACAGGGATCGGCACAGATACGCAGTATTTT. Its protein product is CSQTGIGTDTQYF.

This chain connects TRBV27 to TRBJ2-7; D could derive from TRBD1 or TRBD2 (5 bases each). V lost 10 bases, J lost 3 bases, and 16 bases lay in between. Germline CDR1 is MNHEY and CDR2 is SMNVEV (reference sequence). The CDR3 consists of 13 residues. The CDR3 DNA is TGTGCCACCGCGGACGGGGCACGCTACGAGCAGTACTTC. This codes for CATADGARYEQYF.

The rearrangement uses TRBV6-4 and TRBJ1-6; 11 nucleotides match TRBD1. After removal of 3 bases from V and 10 bases from J, the junction contained 2 bases not matched to a gene. Germline V gene data show CDR1 as MRHNA and CDR2 as SNTAGT. The CDR3 spans 14 residues. CDR3 nucleotides: TGTGCCAGCAGTGAGGGACAGGGGGGATCACCCCTCCACTTT. Translating it yields CASSEGQGGSPLHF.

The chain links TRBV7-8 to TRBJ2-3, with TRBD2 identical over 8 bases. Germline CDR1 and CDR2: SGHVS and FQNEAQ. The CDR3 runs 16 residues. The junction had 15 bases not matched to a gene; V was cut back by 5 bases and J by 8 bases. CDR3 sequence (DNA): TGTGCCAGCAGCCACCCCCCAGCGGGGGAGGGGGGTACGCAGTATTTT. Amino acids: CASSHPPAGEGGTQYF.

The sample holds a few counts of this clonotype. V gene TRBV20-1 combines with J gene TRBJ2-7; 9 bases map to TRBD2. Germline CDR1 and CDR2: DFQATT and SNEGSKA (reference sequence). The CDR3 consists of 15 residues. V gave up 4 bases and J gave up 9 bases; unmatched junction bases: 16. The CDR3: CSANPSSSGGGVQYF. In nucleotides, the CDR3 is TGCAGTGCTAACCCCTCCAGTAGCGGGGGAGGGGTGCAGTACTTC.

J is TRBJ2-1 and V is TRBV12-3 or TRBV12-4, with D maybe TRBD2 (7 bases). The V end lost 11 bases, the J end lost 2 bases, and 31 bases lay between the germline ends. The length of the CDR3 is 19 residues. The CDR3 is CAFCNRGAHSSRTYNEQFF. The CDR3 DNA sequence: TGTGCCTTCTGCAACCGGGGGGCCCACTCGTCCCGGACCTACAATGAGCAGTTCTTC.

This clonotype has more than one count but fewer than ten. V is TRBV5-6 and J is TRBJ1-2; D call uncertain. Trimming shortened V by 4 bases and J by 8 bases, and 15 bases separated the two germline ends. Germline CDR1 reads SGHDT; CDR2 reads YYEEEE. The CDR3 contains 13 residues. CDR3 in amino acids: CASSPTWERGYTF. In DNA form, the CDR3 reads TGTGCCAGCAGCCCCACCTGGGAGCGGGGCTACACCTTC.

The CDR3 bases are TGTGCCAGCACTCTTTCTAGCGCGAGGGAGCTGTTTTTT. Its protein is CASTLSSARELFF. This chain links TRBV11-2 with TRBJ2-2; TRBD2 is a possible D gene (6 bases). The CDR3 consists of 13 residues. V was clipped by 7 bases and J by 9 bases, with 15 bases between them. The germline V gene has CDR1 SGHAT and CDR2 FQNNGV.

With regard to this clonotype: It may be a read error: a sequence one base away is much more abundant. The chain has TRBV6-1 and TRBJ2-7, with TRBD2 matching over 11 bases. The germline gives CDR1 MNHNS, CDR2 SASEGT. The length of the CDR3 is 13 residues. CDR3 sequence reads: CASSRTSGYEQCF. The DNA of the CDR3 is TGTGCCAGCAGTCGGACTAGCGGGTACGAGCAGTGCTTC.

This clonotype occurred a few times. This rearrangement joins TRBV29-1 to TRBJ2-1, with TRBD1 matching 7 bases. With 6 bases clipped from V and 1 base from J, the junction kept 3 bases outside the gene matches. Germline CDR1 reads SQVTM; CDR2 reads ANQGSEA. The CDR3 totals 13 residues. Here the CDR3 reads CSVPGQSYNEQFF. Here the CDR3 DNA reads TGCAGCGTCCCGGGACAGTCCTACAATGAGCAGTTCTTC.

This clonotype was counted a few times. The V and J genes are TRBV4-3 and TRBJ1-1; no clear D. CDR1 LGHNA and CDR2 YSLEER come from the germline V gene. The V and J ends lost 3 bases and 5 bases respectively, with 16 bases between them. There are 15 residues in the CDR3. CDR3 nucleotide sequence: TGCGCCAGCAGCCAGGGCCTCCGGGGTCGTACTGAAGCTTTCTTT. Its translation: CASSQGLRGRTEAFF.

This clonotype appeared many times. The chain employs TRBV20-1 and TRBJ2-1; D not resolved. With 3 bases removed from V and 1 base from J, the gap between germline ends came to 10 bases. The germline CDR1 and CDR2 sequences are DFQATT and SNEGSKA (reference sequence). CDR3 size: 14 residues. CDR3 sequence (DNA): TGCAGTGCTAGCGACGCGGAGTCCTACAATGAGCAGTTCTTC. This translates into CSASDAESYNEQFF.

The chain recombines TRBV6-2 or TRBV6-3 with TRBJ1-1; 8 bases are shared with TRBD1. J lost 0 bases, V lost 0 bases, and 3 bases had no gene match. The CDR3 covers 16 residues. Germline V gene lookup returns CDR1 MNHEY and CDR2 SVGEGT. Here the CDR3 reads CASSYSPQGVNTEAFF. The CDR3 DNA reads TGTGCCAGCAGTTACTCCCCACAGGGGGTGAACACTGAAGCTTTCTTT.

This clonotype was seen ten or more times. The J gene is TRBJ2-7, the V gene TRBV12-3 or TRBV12-4; TRBD2 might be the D (5 bases). The CDR3 sequence is 12 residues long. The V end was cut by 4 bases, the J end by 3 bases, with 7 bases between. CDR3 protein: CASSSRGYEQYF. As DNA, the CDR3 is TGTGCCAGCAGTTCTCGGGGCTACGAGCAGTACTTC.

The rearrangement links TRBV4-1 to TRBJ2-1; weak D call: TRBD2 (6 bases). Germline CDR1 MGHRA, CDR2 YSYEKL. CDR3 length equals 14 residues. The V end was cut by 4 bases, the J end by 7 bases, with 14 bases between. The CDR3 protein is CASSLQRAGNEQFF. As DNA, the CDR3 is TGCGCCAGCAGCCTCCAGAGGGCGGGAAATGAGCAGTTCTTC.

The chain carries TRBV12-3 or TRBV12-4 and TRBJ2-1; 11 bases align to TRBD2. CDR3 length: 15 amino acids. The J segment lost 7 bases and the V segment lost 3 bases, leaving 5 bases of the junction unmatched. CDR3 DNA: TGTGCCAGCAGTTTGTTAGCGGGAGGGGTTAATGAGCAGTTCTTC. This sequence encodes CASSLLAGGVNEQFF.

This clonotype was found a few times. CDR3 DNA sequence: TGTGCCAGCAGTTACGCCGCAGGAGGCTACGAGCAGTACTTC. This encodes CASSYAAGGYEQYF. V gene TRBV6-5 combines with J gene TRBJ2-7, with D perhaps TRBD2 (5 bases). The CDR3 totals 14 residues. Germline V gives CDR1 MNHEY, CDR2 SVGAGI. V was shortened by 2 bases and J by 3 bases, with 11 bases between the two germline ends.